A single sample is the source of the 6 T cell receptor beta chains below, sequenced in a study of early T cells in non-severe SARS-CoV-2 infection. A single record per CDR3 protein comes from TCRdb applying MiXCR to the 5' RACE reads. The sample has tens of thousands of distinct CDR3 sequences, 9% to 15% seen once. The sample was whole blood. The receptors stem from an adult who was a healthcare worker with PCR-confirmed SARS-CoV-2 infection or an uninfected control (not recorded which).

This clonotype was found a few times. This chain links TRBV5-8 with TRBJ2-7; the D gene could be TRBD1 or TRBD2 (5 bases each). This CDR3 is 16 amino acids long. Germline CDR1 and CDR2: SGHTS and YDEGEE. The V gene lost 4 bases and the J gene lost 5 bases, with 22 bases spanning the gap. The CDR3 loop is CASSVGSGTALDEQYF. The CDR3 region has the DNA TGTGCCAGCAGCGTAGGCTCCGGGACGGCGTTAGACGAGCAGTACTTC.

This clonotype was seen more than once but under ten times. The CDR3 DNA reads TGTGCCAGCTCAGCACTTACTAGCACAGATACGCAGTATTTT. It codes for CASSALTSTDTQYF. The chain employs TRBV18 and TRBJ2-3, with unresolved D. The CDR3 runs 14 residues. Deletions cut 5 bases from V and 0 bases from J, with 9 bases between. The germline CDR1 and CDR2 sequences are KGHSH and LQKENI.

Written as DNA, the CDR3 is TGTGCCAGCAGTGTGGGACTAGCGGGAGGTGATGAGACCCAGTACTTC. Amino acid sequence: CASSVGLAGGDETQYF. This chain joins TRBV27 and TRBJ2-5; 15 nucleotides line up with TRBD2. J gave up 5 bases and V 5 bases, and 6 bases lay outside the gene matches. The CDR3 is made up of 16 amino acids. From germline, CDR1 is MNHEY and CDR2 SMNVEV (reference sequence).

This clonotype has only a few counts. The chain couples TRBV7-8 to TRBJ2-3; the D gene is possibly TRBD1 (7 bases). V was shortened by 1 base and J by 2 bases, with 13 bases between the two germline ends. The CDR3 loop spans 16 amino acids. Germline CDR1 is SGHVS and CDR2 is FQNEAQ. CDR3 in amino acids: CASSLVQGGSTDTQYF. The CDR3 DNA reads TGTGCCAGCAGCTTAGTTCAGGGGGGATCCACAGATACGCAGTATTTT.

The chain joins TRBV3-1 to TRBJ2-2, with TRBD2 identical over 7 bases. After removal of 4 bases from V and 3 bases from J, the junction contained 8 bases not matched to a gene. The CDR3 length is 16 residues. Germline loops: CDR1 LGHDT, CDR2 YNNKEL (reference sequence). CDR3 amino acids: CASSLEPGLYTGELFF. The CDR3 nucleotides read TGTGCCAGCAGCCTCGAGCCGGGACTATACACCGGGGAGCTGTTTTTT.

This clonotype has only a few counts. The J gene is TRBJ2-6, the V gene TRBV11-2, with D possibly TRBD1 on 6 matching bases. V was shortened by 5 bases and J by 2 bases, with 13 bases between the two germline ends. The CDR3 spans 16 residues. CDR1 is SGHAT, CDR2 FQNNGV, per germline. For the CDR3, the DNA is TGTGCCAGCAGCACCCCAGGGGAAACTGGGGCCAACGTCCTGACTTTC. It specifies CASSTPGETGANVLTF.